The rows below give T cell receptor beta chains drawn from one sample of a study of shared clonotypes between healthy human individuals. Measured with immunoSEQ multiplex PCR; TCRdb has only the in-frame clones, and not every one. Among about 500,000 clones listed, 77% were seen once. Sequenced material: PBMCs. The receptors were sampled from a woman aged 35 to 49 in good health. Some clones in this sample may be carry-over from other donors' samples. Each CDR3 is given with its conserved first and last residue. D genes are given only for firm matches. Clone size is not always given. Where it is, it says once, few, many or a class for expanded clones.

>NA|TRBJ1-1|NA|TRBV27
TGTGCCAGCAGTTTCGGACTGGGGACTGAAGCTTTCTTT
CASSFGLGTEAFF
>NA|TRBJ2-7|NA|TRBV27
TGTGCCAGCAGTTTAAGAGCAGGGTCGGACATGATGTACGAGCAGTACTTC
CASSLRAGSDMMYEQYF
>TRBD1|TRBJ1-4|NA|TRBV5-1
TGCGCCAGCAGCACGGGACAGGGATTTGGCAATGAAAAACTGTTTTTT
CASSTGQGFGNEKLFF
>TRBD2|TRBJ2-1|once|TRBV9
TGTGCCAGCAGCCGGGCTAGCGGACCCAATGAGCAGTTCTTC
CASSRASGPNEQFF
>TRBD2|TRBJ2-2|NA|TRBV4-2
TGTGCCAGCAGCCACGCCGGGACTACGGACACCGGGGAGCTGTTTTTT
CASSHAGTTDTGELFF
>NA|TRBJ1-2|NA|TRBV4-3
TGCGCCAGCAGCCAAGACCGAACGGACGGCTATGGCTACACCTTC
CASSQDRTDGYGYTF
>NA|TRBJ1-4|NA|TRBV29-1
TGCAGTACGTCAGGTGGATCCAATGAAAAACTGTTTTTT
CSTSGGSNEKLFF
>TRBD2|TRBJ2-1|NA|TRBV7-8
TGTGCCAGCAGCTTAGGGCCGACAGCGGGAGGGCCGAGGCGCAATGAGCAGTTCTTC
CASSLGPTAGGPRRNEQFF
>NA|TRBJ1-1|NA|TRBV7-9
TGTGCCAGCAGCCGAGACAGGATGAACACTGAAGCTTTCTTT
CASSRDRMNTEAFF
>TRBD1|TRBJ2-7|once|TRBV28
TGTGCCGCACGGGACAGCTCCTACGAGCAGTACTTC
CAARDSSYEQYF
>NA|TRBJ2-5|NA|TRBV7-2
TGTGCCAGCAGATCTGGAGGGTTGGAGACCCAGTACTTC
CASRSGGLETQYF
>TRBD2|TRBJ2-5|once|TRBV5-1
TGCGCCAGCGGTCGTGGTAGCGGGACTCAAGAGACCCAGTACTTC
CASGRGSGTQETQYF
>NA|TRBJ2-2|many|TRBV6-1
TGTGCCAGCAGTGAAGGGGGCGGATACACCGGGGAGCTGTTTTTT
CASSEGGGYTGELFF
>TRBD2|TRBJ2-5|few|TRBV19
TGTGCCAGTAGGTCTAGCGGACTAGAGACCCAGTACTTC
CASRSSGLETQYF
>NA|TRBJ2-5|NA|TRBV7-2
TGTGCCAGCAGCTTAGGACGGCTAGGGGAGACCCAGTACTTC
CASSLGRLGETQYF
>TRBD2|TRBJ2-1|once|TRBV2
TGTGCCAGCGGGCTAGCGGATTACAATGAGCAGTTCTTC
CASGLADYNEQFF
>NA|TRBJ2-7|NA|TRBV5-6
TGTGCCAGCAGCTTGCGGGGCGCGGCATCTCACTACGAGCAGTACTTC
CASSLRGAASHYEQYF
>NA|TRBJ1-4|NA|TRBV13
TGTGCCAGCAGCTTAGTCGAGGGAGGGGCAACTGAAAAACTGTTTTTT
CASSLVEGGATEKLFF
>TRBD1|TRBJ2-2|NA|TRBV25-1
TGTGCCAGCAGTGCCCCTCGGGACAGGGGTAACACCGGGGAGCTGTTTTTT
CASSAPRDRGNTGELFF
>NA|TRBJ1-2|NA|TRBV9
TGTGCCAGCAGCGTAGGATCGGGGGATGGCTACACCTTC
CASSVGSGDGYTF
>NA|TRBJ1-4|NA|TRBV30
TGTGCCTGGAGTGTGGGGGGGGAGGCGGAAAAGCTGTTTTTT
CAWSVGGEAEKLFF
>NA|TRBJ2-7|NA|TRBV29-1
TGCAGCGCCCGGGACACTGTGGGTGAGCAGTACTTC
CSARDTVGEQYF
>TRBD2|TRBJ2-7|NA|TRBV19
TGTGCCAGTAGTATAGGGGAGGGCCCCTACGAGCAGTACTTC
CASSIGEGPYEQYF
>NA|TRBJ2-7|NA|TRBV6-1
TGTGCCAGCCGAAGACAGACCGGGATTTTACGCGAGCAGTACTTC
CASRRQTGILREQYF
>NA|TRBJ1-1|NA|TRBV29-1
TGCAGCGTTATGAGGGGGGGGGCTGAAGCTTTCTTT
CSVMRGGAEAFF
>NA|TRBJ1-1|NA|TRBV15
TGTGCCACCAGCAGAGGGATTTCCACTAGGGACACTGAAGCTTTCTTT
CATSRGISTRDTEAFF
>TRBD1|TRBJ1-4|once|TRBV7-9
TGTGCCAGCAGCACGGACAGGGGGGTAACTAATGAAAAACTGTTTTTT
CASSTDRGVTNEKLFF
>NA|TRBJ1-4|few|TRBV10-2
TGCGCCAGCAGTGGTCAGATGGTTGAAAAACTGTTTTTT
CASSGQMVEKLFF
>TRBD2|TRBJ2-1|NA|TRBV30
TGTGCCTCGGGGGGGGACCTCACCTACAATGAGCAGTTCTTC
CASGGDLTYNEQFF
>TRBD2|TRBJ2-3|NA|TRBV6-1
TGTGCCAGCAGTGAAGAACTAGCGGGAGGCTCGAACACAGATACGCAGTATTTT
CASSEELAGGSNTDTQYF
>TRBD2|TRBJ2-3|NA|TRBV6-5
TGTGCCAGCAGCTACTCCCCCCCGGGGAGGGGAGATACGCAGTATTTT
CASSYSPPGRGDTQYF
>NA|TRBJ2-6|NA|TRBV9
TGTGCCAGCAGCCCCCAAGACAGGTTAGGGCACTCTGGGGCCAACGTCCTGACTTTC
CASSPQDRLGHSGANVLTF
>NA|TRBJ1-1|NA|TRBV5-1
TGCGCCAGCAGACCCGGGACAATGAACACTGAAGCTTTCTTT
CASRPGTMNTEAFF
>NA|TRBJ1-2|NA|TRBV9
TGTGCCAGCAGCGCTTACCAAGGACAGCGTTCTAACTATGGCTACACCTTC
CASSAYQGQRSNYGYTF
>NA|TRBJ2-5|NA|TRBV4-1
TGCGCCAGCAGCCATCCCACCGGACAGAAACAAGAGACCCAGTACTTC
CASSHPTGQKQETQYF
>TRBD1|TRBJ2-6|few|TRBV9
TGTGCCAGCAGCCCCCGGGACAGGTCCTCTGGGGCCAACGTCCTGACTTTC
CASSPRDRSSGANVLTF
>NA|TRBJ2-2|NA|TRBV9
TGTGCCAGCAGCGTAGAGGGTTATAGCGGAACGAACACCGGGGAGCTGTTTTTT
CASSVEGYSGTNTGELFF
>NA|TRBJ2-6|NA|TRBV6-5
TGTGCCAGCAGTTACGGGCGGGCCAACGTCCTGACTTTC
CASSYGRANVLTF
>NA|TRBJ2-5|NA|TRBV6-5
TGTGCCAGCAGTTACTTGCAGGGTTCGAAAGAGACCCAGTACTTC
CASSYLQGSKETQYF
>TRBD1|TRBJ1-3|NA|TRBV28
TGTGCCAGCCTCGACAGGGCTGGAAACACCATATATTTT
CASLDRAGNTIYF
>TRBD2|TRBJ2-1|many|TRBV7-3
TGTGCCAGCAGCTTAAGGGCTAGCGGGAGGGCCAATGAGCAGTTCTTC
CASSLRASGRANEQFF
>NA|TRBJ2-5|NA|TRBV9
TGTGCCAGCAGCGTAGATGGGGGCGGGGTCGGAGAGACCCAGTACTTC
CASSVDGGGVGETQYF
>NA|TRBJ2-7|NA|TRBV13
TGTGCCAGCAGCCCGTCCCGACGGCTGGGCGAGCAGTACTTC
CASSPSRRLGEQYF
>NA|TRBJ1-1|NA|TRBV6-5
TGTGCCAGCAGACGAACATCGAACACTGAAGCTTTCTTT
CASRRTSNTEAFF
>NA|TRBJ2-7|NA|TRBV29-1
TGCAGCTACTCTGCGGGGATGGCCTACGAGCAGTACTTC
CSYSAGMAYEQYF
>NA|TRBJ2-3|NA|TRBV7-2
TGTGCCAGCAGCCCGCTCCTTAGCACAGATACGCAGTATTTT
CASSPLLSTDTQYF
>NA|TRBJ2-7|NA|TRBV28
TGTGCCAGCAGGCCGTGGGCGGACCGTCCCCACGAGCAGTACTTC
CASRPWADRPHEQYF
>TRBD1|TRBJ1-4|many|TRBV7-9
TGTGCCAGCACCCCGGGGTTGACAGGGCCCGAAAAACTGTTTTTT
CASTPGLTGPEKLFF